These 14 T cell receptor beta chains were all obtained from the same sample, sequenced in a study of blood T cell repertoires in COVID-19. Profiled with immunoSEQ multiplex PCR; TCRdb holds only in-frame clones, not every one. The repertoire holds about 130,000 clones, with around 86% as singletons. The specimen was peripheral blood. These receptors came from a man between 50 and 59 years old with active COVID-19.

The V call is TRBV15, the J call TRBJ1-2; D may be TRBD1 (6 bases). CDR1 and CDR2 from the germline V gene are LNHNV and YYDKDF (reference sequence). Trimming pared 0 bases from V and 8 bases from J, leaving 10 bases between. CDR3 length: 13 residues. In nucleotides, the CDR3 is TGTGCCACCAGCAGAGATCTGGGGGCGGGCTACACCTTC. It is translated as CATSRDLGAGYTF.

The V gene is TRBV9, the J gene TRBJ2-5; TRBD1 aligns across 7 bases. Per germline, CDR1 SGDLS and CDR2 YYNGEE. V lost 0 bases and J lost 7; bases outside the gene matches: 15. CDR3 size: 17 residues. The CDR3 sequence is CASSVARQGGLQGTQYF. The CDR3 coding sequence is TGTGCCAGCAGCGTAGCTAGGCAAGGGGGCCTCCAGGGGACCCAGTACTTC.

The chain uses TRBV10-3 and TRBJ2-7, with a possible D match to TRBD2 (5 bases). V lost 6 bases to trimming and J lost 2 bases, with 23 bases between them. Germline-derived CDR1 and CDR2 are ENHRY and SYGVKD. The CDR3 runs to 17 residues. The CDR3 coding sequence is TGTGCCATCAGCCCCCTGCCGCCGGGATCCAGCACCTACGAGCAGTACTTC. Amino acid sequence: CAISPLPPGSSTYEQYF.

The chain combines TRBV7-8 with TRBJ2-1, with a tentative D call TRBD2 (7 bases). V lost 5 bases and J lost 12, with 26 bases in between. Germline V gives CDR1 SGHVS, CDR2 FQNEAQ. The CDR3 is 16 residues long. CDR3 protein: CASSPSGGGPPKGQFF. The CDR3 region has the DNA TGTGCCAGCAGCCCCTCCGGCGGGGGCCCCCCTAAGGGGCAGTTCTTC.

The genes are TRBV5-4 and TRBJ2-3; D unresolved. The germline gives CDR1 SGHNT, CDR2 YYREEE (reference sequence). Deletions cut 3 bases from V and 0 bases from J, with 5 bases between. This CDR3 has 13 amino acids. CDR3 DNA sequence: TGTGCCAGCAGCTCAATGAGCACAGATACGCAGTATTTT. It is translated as CASSSMSTDTQYF.

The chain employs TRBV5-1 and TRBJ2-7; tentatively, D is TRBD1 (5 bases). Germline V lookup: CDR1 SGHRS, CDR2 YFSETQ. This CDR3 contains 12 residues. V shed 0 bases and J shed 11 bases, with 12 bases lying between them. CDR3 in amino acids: CASSLEQDRKYF. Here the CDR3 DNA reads TGCGCCAGCAGCTTGGAACAGGATAGAAAGTACTTC.

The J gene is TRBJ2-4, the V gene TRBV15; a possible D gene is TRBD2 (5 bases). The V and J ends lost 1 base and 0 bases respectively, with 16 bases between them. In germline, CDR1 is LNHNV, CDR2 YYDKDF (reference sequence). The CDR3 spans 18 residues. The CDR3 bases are TGTGCCACCAGCAGAGGAAGTAGCGTGTTACTAGCCAAAAACATTCAGTACTTC. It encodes CATSRGSSVLLAKNIQYF.

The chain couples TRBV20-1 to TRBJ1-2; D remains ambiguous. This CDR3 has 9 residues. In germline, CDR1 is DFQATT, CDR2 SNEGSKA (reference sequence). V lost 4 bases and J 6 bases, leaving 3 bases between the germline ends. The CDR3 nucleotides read TGCAGTGCTACGGATGGCTACACCTTC. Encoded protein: CSATDGYTF.

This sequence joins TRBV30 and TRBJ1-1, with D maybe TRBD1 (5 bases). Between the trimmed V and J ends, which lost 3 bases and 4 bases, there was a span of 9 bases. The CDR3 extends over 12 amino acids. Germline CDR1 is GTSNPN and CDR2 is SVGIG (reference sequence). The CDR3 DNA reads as TGTGCCTGGAGGGGGGGAAGCACTGAAGCTTTCTTT. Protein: CAWRGGSTEAFF.

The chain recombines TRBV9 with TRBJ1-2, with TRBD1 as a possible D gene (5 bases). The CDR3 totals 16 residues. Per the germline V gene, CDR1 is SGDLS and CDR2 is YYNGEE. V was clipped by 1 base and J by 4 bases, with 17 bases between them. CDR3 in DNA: TGTGCCAGCAGCGTATCGTGGAGCCCGGGGGGCTATGGCTACACCTTC. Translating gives CASSVSWSPGGYGYTF.

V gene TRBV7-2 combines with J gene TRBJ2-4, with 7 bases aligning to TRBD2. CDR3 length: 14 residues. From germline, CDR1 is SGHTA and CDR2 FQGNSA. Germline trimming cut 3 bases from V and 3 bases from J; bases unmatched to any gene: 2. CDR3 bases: TGTGCCAGCAGCTTTTCGGGAGGCAAAAACATTCAGTACTTC. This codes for CASSFSGGKNIQYF.

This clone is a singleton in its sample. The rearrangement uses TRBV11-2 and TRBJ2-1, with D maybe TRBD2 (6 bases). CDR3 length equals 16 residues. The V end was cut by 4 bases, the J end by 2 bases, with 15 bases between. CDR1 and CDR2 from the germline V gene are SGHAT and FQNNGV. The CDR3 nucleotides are TGTGCCAGCAGCTCCCTGGCGGGACGGACCTACAATGAGCAGTTCTTC. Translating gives CASSSLAGRTYNEQFF.

This CDR3 reads CASSERGPDTQYF. DNA of the CDR3: TGTGCCAGCAGTGAAAGGGGGCCAGATACGCAGTATTTT. The chain joins TRBV25-1 to TRBJ2-3; 7 bases agree with TRBD1. Germline values: CDR1 MGHDK, CDR2 SYGVNS. The CDR3 consists of 13 residues. With V trimmed by 2 bases and J by 4 bases, 0 bases remained unmatched.

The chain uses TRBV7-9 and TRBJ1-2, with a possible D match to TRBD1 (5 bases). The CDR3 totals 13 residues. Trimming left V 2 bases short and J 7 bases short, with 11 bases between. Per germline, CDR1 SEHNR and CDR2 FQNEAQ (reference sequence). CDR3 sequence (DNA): TGTGCCAGCAGCTTAACGCTGGGGGGTGGCTACACCTTC. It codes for CASSLTLGGGYTF.